This T cell receptor (beta chain) was found in a study of breast tumors, draining lymph nodes, adjacent tissues. Whole-study findings and limits: Compared with lymph nodes, tumors were less diverse; compared with nontumor tissue, more. That most tumor T cells come from lymph nodes remained unproven. Luminal-like breast cancer showed significantly higher tumor–nontumor repertoire similarity than basal-like.

Turning to this clonotype: What it binds is unknown.

TCRdb called the multiplex PCR reads again in MiXCR, with one record for every CDR3 protein. The sample holds around 190,000 distinct CDR3 sequences, roughly 30% seen once. The lymph nodes were axillary draining lymph nodes from breast cancer patients. Trimming took 2 bases from V and 9 from J, leaving 25 bases between them. CDR3 size: 17 residues. CDR1 SEHNR and CDR2 FQNEAQ come from the germline V gene (reference sequence). The chain uses TRBV7-9 and TRBJ2-5; a weak D match, TRBD2 (6 bases). The sequenced sample consisted of axillary lymph node tissue. This clonotype originated in a female donor with breast cancer. Some clones in this sample may be carry-over from other donors' samples. The CDR3 nucleotides read TGTGCCAGCAGCTTAAACCCCCAGGGAGGAGGTTCGGAGCCCCAGTACTTC. Translation gives CASSLNPQGGGSEPQYF.